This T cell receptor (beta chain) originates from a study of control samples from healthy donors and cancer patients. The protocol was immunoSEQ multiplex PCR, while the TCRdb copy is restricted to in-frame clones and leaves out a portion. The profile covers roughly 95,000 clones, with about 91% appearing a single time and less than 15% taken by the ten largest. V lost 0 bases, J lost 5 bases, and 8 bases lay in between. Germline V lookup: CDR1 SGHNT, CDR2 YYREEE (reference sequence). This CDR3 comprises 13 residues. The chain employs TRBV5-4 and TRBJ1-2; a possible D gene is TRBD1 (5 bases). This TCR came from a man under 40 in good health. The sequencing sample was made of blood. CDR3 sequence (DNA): TGTGCCAGCAGCTTGGGGACATCATATGGCTACACCTTC. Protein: CASSLGTSYGYTF. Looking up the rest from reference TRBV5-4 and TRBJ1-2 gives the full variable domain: ETGVTQSPTHLIKTRGQQVTLRCSSQSGHNTVSWYQQALGQGPQFIFQYYREEENGRGNFPPRFSGLQFPNYSSELNVNALELDDSALYLCASSLGTSYGYTFGSGTRLTVV.